This T cell receptor (beta chain) was observed in a study of blood T cell repertoires in COVID-19. Germline values: CDR1 MNHEY, CDR2 SMNVEV (reference sequence). V dropped 3 bases and J dropped 5 bases, with 13 bases sitting between them. The CDR3 consists of 15 residues. TCRdb keeps only in-frame clones here, not all; method: immunoSEQ multiplex PCR. This sample has about 82,000 clones, with 70% to 90% found just once. Sequenced sample: peripheral blood. This clonotype was sampled from an older man with active or convalescent COVID-19. This chain uses TRBV27 with TRBJ1-4, with D possibly TRBD1 on 5 matching bases. CDR3 bases: TGTGCCAGCAGTTTTCTTCGACAGATGAATGAAAAACTGTTTTTT. It yields the protein CASSFLRQMNEKLFF.